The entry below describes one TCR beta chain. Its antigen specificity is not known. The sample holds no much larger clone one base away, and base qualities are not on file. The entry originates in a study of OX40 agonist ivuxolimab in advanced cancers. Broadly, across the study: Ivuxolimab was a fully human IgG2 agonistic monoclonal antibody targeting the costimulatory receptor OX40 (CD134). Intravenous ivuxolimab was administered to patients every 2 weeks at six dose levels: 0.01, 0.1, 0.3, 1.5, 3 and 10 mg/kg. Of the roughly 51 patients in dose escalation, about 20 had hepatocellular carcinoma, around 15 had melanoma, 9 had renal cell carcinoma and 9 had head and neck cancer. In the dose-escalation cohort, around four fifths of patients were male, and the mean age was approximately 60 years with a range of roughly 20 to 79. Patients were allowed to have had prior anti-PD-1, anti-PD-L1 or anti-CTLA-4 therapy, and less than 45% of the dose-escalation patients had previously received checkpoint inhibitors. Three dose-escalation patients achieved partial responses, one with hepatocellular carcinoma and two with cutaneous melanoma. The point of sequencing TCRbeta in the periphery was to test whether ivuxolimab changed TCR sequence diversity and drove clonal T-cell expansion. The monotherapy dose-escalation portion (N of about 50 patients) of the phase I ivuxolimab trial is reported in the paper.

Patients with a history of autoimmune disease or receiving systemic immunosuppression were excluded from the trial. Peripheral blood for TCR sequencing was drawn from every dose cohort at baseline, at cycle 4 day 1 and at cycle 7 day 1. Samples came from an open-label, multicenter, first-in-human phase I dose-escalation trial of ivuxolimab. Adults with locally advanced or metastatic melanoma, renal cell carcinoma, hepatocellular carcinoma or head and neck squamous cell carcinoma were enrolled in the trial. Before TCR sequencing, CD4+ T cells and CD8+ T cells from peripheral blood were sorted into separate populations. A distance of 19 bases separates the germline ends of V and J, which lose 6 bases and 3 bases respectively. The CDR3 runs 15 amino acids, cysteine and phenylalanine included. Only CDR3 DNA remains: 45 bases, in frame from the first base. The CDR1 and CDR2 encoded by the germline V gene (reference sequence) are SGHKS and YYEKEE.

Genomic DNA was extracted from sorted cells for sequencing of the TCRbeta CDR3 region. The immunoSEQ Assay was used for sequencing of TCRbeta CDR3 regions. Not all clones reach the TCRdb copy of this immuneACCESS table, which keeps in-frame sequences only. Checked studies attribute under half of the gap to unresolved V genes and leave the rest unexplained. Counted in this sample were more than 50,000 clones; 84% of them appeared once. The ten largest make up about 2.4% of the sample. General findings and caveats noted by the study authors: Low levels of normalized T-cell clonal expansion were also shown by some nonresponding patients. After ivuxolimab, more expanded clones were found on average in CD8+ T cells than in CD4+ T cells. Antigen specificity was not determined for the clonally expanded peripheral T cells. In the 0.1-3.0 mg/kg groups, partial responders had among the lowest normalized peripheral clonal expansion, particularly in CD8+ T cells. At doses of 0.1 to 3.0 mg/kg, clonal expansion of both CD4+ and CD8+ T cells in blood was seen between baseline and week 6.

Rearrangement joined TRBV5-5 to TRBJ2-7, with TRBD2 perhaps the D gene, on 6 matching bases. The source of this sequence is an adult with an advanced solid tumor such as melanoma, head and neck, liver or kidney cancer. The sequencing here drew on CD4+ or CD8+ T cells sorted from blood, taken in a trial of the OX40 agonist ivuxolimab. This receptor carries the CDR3 CASTPEGTTNYEQYF. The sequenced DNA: TGTGCCAGCACCCCGGAGGGCACAACAAACTACGAGCAGTACTTC. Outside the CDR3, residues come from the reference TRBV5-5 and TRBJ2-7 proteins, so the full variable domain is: DAGVTQSPTHLIKTRGQQVTLRCSPISGHKSVSWYQQVLGQGPQFIFQYYEKEERGRGNFPDRFSARQFPNYSSELNVNALLLGDSALYLCASTPEGTTNYEQYFGPGTRLTVT.